The following is a TCR beta chain sequence with its context. The antigen is unknown. The sample belongs to a study of monozygotic twins with cystic fibrosis. General study points: Median Simpson clonality of about 0.01 suggested naive T cells predominated.

This table comes from immunoSEQ multiplex PCR, and its TCRdb copy is limited to in-frame clones, with some not included. This sample has 14,000 or so clones, with 75% to 90% found just once. CDR1 and CDR2 from the germline V gene are KGHSH and LQKENI. This CDR3 comprises 15 residues. Trimming took 3 bases from V and 1 from J; bases not matched to a gene: 6. The V gene is TRBV18, the J gene TRBJ2-7; TRBD1 aligns across 7 bases. The sample taken for sequencing was blood. The sequence was obtained from a boy under 18 with cystic fibrosis. The CDR3 coding sequence is TGTGCCAGCTCACCCAGGACAGGACAATCCTACGAGCAGTACTTC. Its translation: CASSPRTGQSYEQYF.